The 14 T cell receptor beta chains below all came from one sample that was sequenced in a study of T cell responses to AZD1222 COVID-19 vaccine. Data came from immunoSEQ multiplex PCR; TCRdb stores just in-frame clones and leaves some out. The sample lists 89,000 or so clones; over 80% were seen once. The material was peripheral blood, obtained 28 days after the second AZD1222 dose. The receptors were gathered from an adult who received the AZD1222 COVID-19 vaccine.

This clone is a singleton in its sample. V gene TRBV7-9 combines with J gene TRBJ2-7; D not resolved. V shed 5 bases and J shed 2 bases, with 4 bases lying between them. Germline values: CDR1 SEHNR, CDR2 FQNEAQ (reference sequence). This CDR3 spans 11 amino acids. The CDR3 protein is CASSPTYEQYF. DNA for the CDR3: TGTGCCAGCAGCCCAACCTACGAGCAGTACTTC.

The chain recombines TRBV9 with TRBJ1-6; no clear D. This CDR3 is built from 14 residues. The V end was cut by 0 bases, the J end by 3 bases, with 4 bases between. Germline values: CDR1 SGDLS, CDR2 YYNGEE. The CDR3 region is CASSVGDYNSPLHF. In DNA form, the CDR3 reads TGTGCCAGCAGCGTAGGAGACTATAATTCACCCCTCCACTTT.

V is TRBV4-1 and J is TRBJ2-7; maybe TRBD2 (6 bases). Germline CDR1 and CDR2: MGHRA and YSYEKL. Trimming removed 0 bases from V and 9 bases from J, with 18 bases in between. The CDR3 contains 15 residues. The CDR3 bases are TGCGCCAGCAGCCAAGATTTGGGGCAGGGCGGGGCGCAGTACTTC. Amino acids: CASSQDLGQGGAQYF.

The chain has TRBV11-2 and TRBJ2-1, with D possibly matching TRBD1 (5 bases). Germline CDR1 SGHAT, CDR2 FQNNGV. The V and J ends lost 5 bases and 7 bases respectively, with 18 bases between them. This CDR3 comprises 15 residues. DNA of the CDR3: TGTGCCAGCAGCACCCCCGCGCAGGGTAATAATGAGCAGTTCTTC. Protein: CASSTPAQGNNEQFF.

The chain recombines TRBV6-1 with TRBJ2-1; 10 bases line up with TRBD2. Germline trimming cut 4 bases from V and 8 bases from J; bases unmatched to any gene: 8. The CDR3 is made up of 15 amino acids. Germline CDR1 and CDR2: MNHNS and SASEGT. In nucleotides, the CDR3 is TGTGCCAGCAGTGTAGCTAGCGGGAGCACTTATGAGCAGTTCTTC. It specifies CASSVASGSTYEQFF.

The rearrangement uses TRBV7-3 and TRBJ2-2; a weak D match, TRBD2 (5 bases). Looked up from germline, CDR1 is SGHTA and CDR2 is FQGTGA. CDR3 length: 14 amino acids. The V gene lost 3 bases and the J gene lost 1 base, with 6 bases spanning the gap. CDR3 loop: CASSFRGNTGELFF. The CDR3, as DNA: TGTGCCAGCAGCTTCCGGGGGAACACCGGGGAGCTGTTTTTT.

V is TRBV24-1 and J is TRBJ1-3; D might be TRBD1 (5 bases). Trimming shortened V by 3 bases and J by 4 bases, and 15 bases separated the two germline ends. The CDR3 covers 16 residues. Germline CDR1 KGHDR, CDR2 SFDVKD. The CDR3 protein is CATSDHPGPLGNTIYF. CDR3 DNA: TGTGCCACCAGTGATCATCCGGGACCCTTAGGAAACACCATATATTTT.

The chain carries TRBV11-2 and TRBJ2-1; TRBD1 matches 8 bases. This CDR3 has 16 amino acids. CDR1 SGHAT and CDR2 FQNNGV come from the germline V gene. The J segment lost 5 bases and the V segment lost 1 base, leaving 7 bases of the junction unmatched. CDR3 bases: TGTGCCAGCAGCTTAGCGGGACAGGTAGGCAACAATGAGCAGTTCTTC. Amino acids: CASSLAGQVGNNEQFF.

In the case of this clone: A read error may account for a junction end that differs from germline. The rearrangement links TRBV5-1 to TRBJ1-1, with TRBD1 identical over 10 bases. This CDR3 has 16 amino acids. Germline CDR1 and CDR2: SGHRS and YFSETQ. CDR3 DNA: TGCGCCAGCAGTTTGGGGGACAGGGGCATGAACACTGAAGCTTTCTTT. Translating it yields CASSLGDRGMNTEAFF.

This clone was seen just once. The V call is TRBV28, the J call TRBJ1-2, with a possible D match to TRBD1 (6 bases). CDR3 length: 15 residues. Germline assignment: CDR1 MDHEN and CDR2 SYDVKM. V was shortened by 2 bases and J by 7 bases, with 17 bases between the two germline ends. The CDR3 DNA follows: TGTGCCAGCAGTTTACCCGGACAGTCCCTCCGTGGCTACACCTTC. Residues: CASSLPGQSLRGYTF.

This chain links TRBV5-1 with TRBJ2-1; D call uncertain. V was cut by 0 bases and J by 0 bases, with 13 bases left in between. The CDR3 covers 17 residues. Germline V gene sequence: CDR1 SGHRS, CDR2 YFSETQ. This CDR3 is CASSLEGGLSSYNEQFF. The CDR3 DNA sequence: TGCGCCAGCAGCTTGGAAGGTGGCCTGAGCTCCTACAATGAGCAGTTCTTC.

The rearrangement uses TRBV7-3 and TRBJ2-2; perhaps TRBD1 as D (6 bases). Deletions cut 5 bases from V and 2 bases from J, with 9 bases between. Looked up from germline, CDR1 is SGHTA and CDR2 is FQGTGA. This CDR3 region has 14 residues. CDR3 bases: TGTGCCAGCAGCCGGGGACAAAACACCGGGGAGCTGTTTTTT. This translates into CASSRGQNTGELFF. The entire variable domain, with the rest obtained from reference TRBV7-3 and TRBJ2-2, is as follows: GAGVSQTPSNKVTEKGKYVELRCDPISGHTALYWYRQSLGQGPEFLIYFQGTGAADDSGLPNDRFFAVRPEGSVSTLKIQRTERGDSAVYLCASSRGQNTGELFFGEGSRLTVL.

The chain has TRBV21-1 and TRBJ1-1. TRBV21-1 is an annotated pseudogene. The CDR3 covers 19 residues. The CDR3 region is CASSNGPRGSRVPGTEAFF. CDR3 in DNA: TGTGCCAGCAGCAATGGCCCTAGGGGAAGCCGAGTCCCGGGAACTGAAGCTTTCTTT.

The rearrangement links TRBV7-9 to TRBJ2-1; D perhaps matches TRBD2 (5 bases). Deletions cut 2 bases from V and 5 bases from J, with 10 bases between. This CDR3 region has 14 residues. CDR1 and CDR2 (germline): SEHNR, FQNEAQ (reference sequence). This CDR3 is CASSLLVGDNEQFF. In DNA form, the CDR3 reads TGTGCCAGCAGCTTATTGGTGGGAGACAATGAGCAGTTCTTC.